This T cell receptor (beta chain) was recovered during a study of regulatory T cells in long-lasting Graves disease. HTBI primers from iRepertoire and Arm-PCR of CDR3 regions yielded the TCR beta libraries. Methods used by the authors: Taken together, the samples had around 66 TRBV and 13 to 15 TRBJ segments identified. TCRdb redid the calling of the multiplex PCR reads with MiXCR, one entry per CDR3 protein. The authors' filters were not applied to this entry. The repertoire has around 250,000 distinct CDR3 sequences, 20% of them found once; the top ten carry approximately 14%. Time point meaning: newly diagnosed GD, antithyroid drugs for less than 3 months. RNA extracted from PBMCs served as the sequencing template. At least ten counts were recorded for this clonotype. The V gene's germline CDR1 is SGHTA and CDR2 FQGNSA. V lost 5 bases and J lost 7; bases outside the gene matches: 9. The CDR3 runs 15 residues.

The chain joins TRBV7-2 to TRBJ2-5; the match to TRBD1 covers 11 bases. This receptor was taken from a female donor with Graves disease. This sample comprised peripheral blood mononuclear cells (PBMCs), obtained at new diagnosis, from a patient treated with antithyroid drugs. The chain's CDR3 is CASSRDRGTRGTQYF. The CDR3 coding sequence is TGTGCCAGCAGCCGGGACAGGGGGACGAGAGGGACCCAGTACTTC.